The 14 T cell receptor beta chains given below trace back to one sample, sequenced in a study of vaccination effects on CD4 cells after COVID-19. The culture ran for around nine days, and then CD4+ T cells were isolated. Subjects were given two BNT162b2 or mRNA-1273 vaccine doses. Generated by immunoSEQ multiplex PCR, the TCRdb table keeps only in-frame clones and is missing some. Among about 40,000 clones listed, approximately 70% were seen once. Their antigen targets remain unknown. Sequencing was performed on CD4+ T cells from PBMCs cultured without peptide, taken after COVID-19 vaccination. These receptors all come from a human donor who received a COVID-19 vaccine.

V and J are TRBV5-1 and TRBJ2-7; D is uncertain. V lost 0 bases, J lost 0 bases, and 7 bases lay in between. The CDR3 totals 14 residues. Looked up from germline, CDR1 is SGHRS and CDR2 is YFSETQ. The CDR3 loop reads CASSLGDSSYEQYF. The CDR3 DNA reads TGCGCCAGCAGCTTGGGGGATAGCTCCTACGAGCAGTACTTC.

The CDR3 loop is CASSLAQQETQYF. The CDR3 coding sequence is TGTGCCAGCAGCTTAGCACAGCAAGAGACCCAGTACTTC. The J gene is TRBJ2-5, the V gene TRBV7-8; no reliable D call. Trimming pared 0 bases from V and 2 bases from J, leaving 4 bases between. The CDR3 extends over 13 amino acids. Germline lookup yields CDR1 SGHVS and CDR2 FQNEAQ.

The rearrangement uses TRBV6-4 and TRBJ2-3; D is unclear. The germline V and J ends were trimmed by 4 bases and 5 bases, with 7 bases remaining between them. Germline CDR1 is MRHNA and CDR2 is SNTAGT. The CDR3 contains 12 residues. The CDR3 DNA follows: TGTGCCAGCAGTGTAAGTGGAGATACGCAGTATTTT. Its translation is CASSVSGDTQYF.

The gene calls are TRBV6-5 and TRBJ2-2, with D perhaps TRBD1 (6 bases). The CDR3 has 15 amino acids. Per germline, CDR1 MNHEY and CDR2 SVGAGI. Trimming left V 2 bases short and J 4 bases short, with 11 bases between. DNA for the CDR3: TGTGCCAGCAGTTACAGAGACAGGTTCACCGGGGAGCTGTTTTTT. As protein: CASSYRDRFTGELFF.

CDR3 DNA sequence: TGTGCCAGCAGCTTTCGGATAAAAGAGACCCAGTACTTC. Translating it yields CASSFRIKETQYF. The chain links TRBV3-1 (or the pseudogene TRBV3-2) to TRBJ2-5; D not certain. This CDR3 contains 13 residues. Germline V gives CDR1 LGHDT, CDR2 YNNKEL (reference sequence). The V and J ends lost 5 bases and 3 bases respectively, with 10 bases between them.

J is TRBJ1-5 and V is TRBV18; D is possibly TRBD1 (5 bases). Germline V gene sequence: CDR1 KGHSH, CDR2 LQKENI. This CDR3 is 13 amino acids long. V lost 6 bases and J 0 bases, leaving 6 bases between the germline ends. The CDR3 DNA sequence: TGTGCCAGCTCCCAGGGTAGCAATCAGCCCCAGCATTTT. Its protein product is CASSQGSNQPQHF.

The chain is built from TRBV5-1 and TRBJ1-1; D is uncertain. V lost 3 bases and J lost 1, with 7 bases in between. Germline loops: CDR1 SGHRS, CDR2 YFSETQ. There are 13 residues in the CDR3. CDR3 sequence (DNA): TGCGCCAGCAGCTCCGAGGAGAACACTGAAGCTTTCTTT. Translation gives CASSSEENTEAFF.

This sequence joins TRBV19 and TRBJ2-5; D call uncertain. CDR1 LNHDA and CDR2 SQIVND come from the germline V gene (reference sequence). The CDR3 contains 13 residues. With 5 bases removed from V and 5 bases from J, the gap between germline ends came to 12 bases. CDR3 sequence: CASSLGMVETQYF. The CDR3 nucleotides read TGTGCCAGTAGTCTAGGTATGGTTGAGACCCAGTACTTC.

This clone was detected a few times. The J gene is TRBJ1-5, the V gene TRBV19; 7 bases map to TRBD1. The trim removed 8 bases at V and 2 bases at J, leaving 12 bases unmatched. This CDR3 spans 16 amino acids. The germline V gene encodes CDR1 LNHDA and CDR2 SQIVND (reference sequence). CDR3 sequence (DNA): TGTGCCAGTCAAATGGAACAGGGGATAGGCAATCAGCCCCAGCATTTT. This sequence encodes CASQMEQGIGNQPQHF. The variable domain in full, completed from reference TRBV19 and TRBJ1-5, reads DGGITQSPKYLFRKEGQNVTLSCEQNLNHDAMYWYRQDPGQGLRLIYYSQIVNDFQKGDIAEGYSVSREKKESFPLTVTSAQKNPTAFYLCASQMEQGIGNQPQHFGDGTRLSIL.

The gene calls are TRBV19 and TRBJ2-1; D is ambiguous. With 4 bases removed from V and 6 bases from J, the gap between germline ends came to 16 bases. This CDR3 contains 15 residues. CDR1 and CDR2 (germline): LNHDA, SQIVND (reference sequence). The CDR3 loop is CASSNFFFGPNEQFF. In DNA, the CDR3 is TGTGCCAGTAGTAACTTCTTTTTTGGGCCCAATGAGCAGTTCTTC.

The chain uses TRBV12-5 and TRBJ1-2, with TRBD1 as a possible D gene (6 bases). Germline lookup yields CDR1 LGHNT and CDR2 FRNRAP. The CDR3 contains 17 residues. The germline V and J ends were trimmed by 4 bases and 2 bases, with 20 bases remaining between them. CDR3 DNA sequence: TGTGCTAGTGGTTATCGGGACATGGGAAGGTCGAACTATGGCTACACCTTC. It translates to CASGYRDMGRSNYGYTF. The full variable domain, in which reference TRBV12-5 and TRBJ1-2 provide the parts outside the CDR3, is DARVTQTPRHKVTEMGQEVTMRCQPILGHNTVFWYRQTMMQGLELLAYFRNRAPLDDSGMPKDRFSAEMPDATLATLKIQPSEPRDSAVYFCASGYRDMGRSNYGYTFGSGTRLTVV.

The sample holds a few counts of this clone. The chain carries TRBV5-1 and TRBJ2-1, with 9 bases fitting TRBD2. V was pared by 2 bases and J by 4 bases, with 4 bases of the junction left unmatched. This CDR3 spans 15 amino acids. The germline gives CDR1 SGHRS, CDR2 YFSETQ. CDR3 loop: CASSLELAGYNEQFF. DNA of the CDR3: TGCGCCAGCAGCTTAGAGCTAGCGGGGTACAATGAGCAGTTCTTC.

The gene calls are TRBV3-1 (or the pseudogene TRBV3-2) and TRBJ2-7; no definite D call. V was cut by 3 bases and J by 1 base, with 16 bases left in between. Germline-derived CDR1 and CDR2 are LGHDT and YNNKEL (reference sequence). There are 16 residues in the CDR3. CDR3 region: CASSQGPEAGSYEQYF. The CDR3 DNA follows: TGTGCCAGCAGCCAGGGTCCCGAGGCAGGATCCTACGAGCAGTACTTC.

The chain employs TRBV6-5 and TRBJ1-2, with 9 bases matching TRBD1. After removal of 7 bases from V and 3 bases from J, the junction contained 6 bases not matched to a gene. Germline CDR1 and CDR2: MNHEY and SVGAGI. There are 14 residues in the CDR3. CDR3 sequence reads: CASIRDRVHYGYTF. The DNA for the CDR3 is TGTGCCAGCATTAGGGACAGGGTACACTATGGCTACACCTTC.